The 22 T cell receptor beta chains below were found in one sample sequenced in a study of OX40 agonist ivuxolimab in advanced cancers. Libraries were prepared by immunoSEQ multiplex PCR; TCRdb keeps only in-frame clonotypes and omits some of them. Among more than 55,000 clones listed, approximately 90% were seen once. The sample here was CD4+ or CD8+ T cells sorted from blood, taken in a trial of the OX40 agonist ivuxolimab. The receptors were sampled from an adult with an advanced solid tumor such as melanoma, head and neck, liver or kidney cancer.

J is TRBJ2-5 and V is TRBV29-1; 9 bases align to TRBD1. Trimming cost V 1 base and J 3 bases; bases outside gene matches: 3. Germline V gives CDR1 SQVTM, CDR2 ANQGSEA. The CDR3 extends over 14 amino acids. The CDR3 region is CSVEGQGVEETQYF. CDR3 sequence (DNA): TGCAGCGTTGAAGGACAGGGGGTAGAAGAGACCCAGTACTTC.

V usage is TRBV19 and J usage is TRBJ1-5; no firm D call. The CDR3 length is 13 residues. Germline V gene sequence: CDR1 LNHDA, CDR2 SQIVND (reference sequence). Deletions cut 9 bases from V and 3 bases from J, with 12 bases between. CDR3 loop: CASSGVNNQPQHF. For the CDR3, the DNA is TGTGCCAGCTCGGGAGTGAACAATCAGCCCCAGCATTTT.

The rearrangement links TRBV4-1 to TRBJ2-1; 9 nucleotides agree with TRBD1. The CDR3 sequence is 17 residues long. V dropped 0 bases and J dropped 4; count of bases not matched to a gene: 7. The germline V gene encodes CDR1 MGHRA and CDR2 YSYEKL. CDR3 nucleotides: TGCGCCAGCAGCCAAGATCCGACAGGGGGGTCATACAATGAGCAGTTCTTC. It encodes CASSQDPTGGSYNEQFF.

The chain is built from TRBV30 and TRBJ2-7, with 7 bases identical to TRBD1. CDR3 length: 12 residues. With 1 base clipped from V and 5 bases from J, the junction kept 2 bases outside the gene matches. CDR1 is GTSNPN and CDR2 is SVGIG in the germline V gene (reference sequence). The CDR3 loop is CAWSGDRHEQYF. CDR3 coding DNA: TGTGCCTGGAGTGGGGACAGACACGAGCAGTACTTC. Drawing the rest from reference TRBV30 and TRBJ2-7, the complete variable domain is SQTIHQWPATLVQPVGSPLSLECTVEGTSNPNLYWYRQAAGRGLQLLFYSVGIGQISSEVPQNLSASRPQDRQFILSSKKLLLSDSGFYLCAWSGDRHEQYFGPGTRLTVT.

The chain carries TRBV7-8 and TRBJ2-1; 9 nucleotides match TRBD2. This CDR3 has 16 residues. The ends lost 3 bases at V and 0 bases at J; junction bases unmatched: 3. Germline V gene sequence: CDR1 SGHVS, CDR2 FQNEAQ. Here the CDR3 DNA reads TGTGCCAGCAGCTTGAGTAGCGGGAGCTCCTACAATGAGCAGTTCTTC. Protein product: CASSLSSGSSYNEQFF.

The chain joins TRBV27 to TRBJ2-1; the D gene is possibly TRBD2 (6 bases). The germline V and J ends were trimmed by 4 bases and 3 bases, with 16 bases remaining between them. Germline V CDR1 and CDR2: MNHEY, SMNVEV (reference sequence). The CDR3 extends over 16 amino acids. This CDR3 is CASSSQREFNYNEQFF. The CDR3 DNA is TGTGCCAGCAGTTCACAACGGGAGTTTAACTACAATGAGCAGTTCTTC.

The chain links TRBV10-3 to TRBJ1-1; tentative D call: TRBD1 (6 bases). This CDR3 is built from 14 residues. Germline CDR1 and CDR2: ENHRY and SYGVKD. V was clipped by 4 bases and J by 4 bases, with 13 bases between them. The CDR3 DNA is TGTGCCATCAGTGGTGGGGGGCCTAGCACTGAAGCTTTCTTT. Its translation: CAISGGGPSTEAFF.

The rearrangement joins TRBV6-1 to TRBJ2-3, with D perhaps matching TRBD2 (7 bases). The CDR3 sequence is 13 residues long. Deletions cut 6 bases from V and 5 bases from J, with 12 bases between. CDR1 MNHNS and CDR2 SASEGT come from the germline V gene. The CDR3: CASSGGPGDTQYF. CDR3 bases: TGTGCCAGCAGCGGGGGGCCGGGAGATACGCAGTATTTT.

The CDR3 nucleotides read TGTGCCAGCAGCTTAGAGTCAGGGGCTAACTATGGCTACACCTTC. This gives the protein CASSLESGANYGYTF. J is TRBJ1-2 and V is TRBV7-9; possible D gene TRBD1, 6 bases. Germline V gene sequence: CDR1 SEHNR, CDR2 FQNEAQ (reference sequence). The CDR3 loop spans 15 amino acids. The germline V and J ends were trimmed by 1 base and 0 bases, with 9 bases remaining between them.

The chain joins TRBV5-1 to TRBJ2-2, with D possibly matching TRBD2 (5 bases). There are 14 residues in the CDR3. V dropped 5 bases and J dropped 0 bases, with 8 bases sitting between them. From germline, CDR1 is SGHRS and CDR2 YFSETQ. Here the CDR3 DNA reads TGCGCCAGCAGGAGGGATGCGAACACCGGGGAGCTGTTTTTT. Protein: CASRRDANTGELFF.

As for this clone: At one of its ends the junction is not consistent with the germline gene, which may arise from a read error. The chain couples TRBV29-1 to TRBJ2-7; 7 positions match TRBD1. Per germline, CDR1 SQVTM and CDR2 ANQGSEA. The CDR3 sequence is 13 residues long. The CDR3 coding sequence is TGCAGCATTGAACAGGGGTGGGGGTACGAGCAGTACTTC. Translating gives CSIEQGWGYEQYF.

CDR3 DNA: TGTGCCAGCAGCGTACTGAACGCAACTAATGAAAAACTGTTTTTT. It codes for CASSVLNATNEKLFF. The chain joins TRBV5-5 to TRBJ1-4; D remains ambiguous. The length of the CDR3 is 15 residues. Germline V gene lookup returns CDR1 SGHKS and CDR2 YYEKEE (reference sequence). The V end lost 4 bases, the J end lost 0 bases, and 10 bases lay between the germline ends.

V and J are TRBV6-1 and TRBJ2-5, with 8 positions matching TRBD2. CDR1 MNHNS and CDR2 SASEGT come from the germline V gene. This CDR3 is built from 15 residues. V lost 10 bases to trimming and J lost 5 bases; unmatched junction nucleotides: 15. CDR3 region: CATFPFGGARETQYF. The DNA for the CDR3 is TGTGCCACATTCCCTTTCGGGGGGGCGCGGGAGACCCAGTACTTC.

The chain employs TRBV14 and TRBJ2-5; D is ambiguous. The CDR3 loop spans 15 amino acids. Trimming left V 0 bases short and J 5 bases short, with 13 bases between. The germline gives CDR1 SGHDN, CDR2 FVKESK. CDR3 amino acids: CASSQDSSRWETQYF. Here the CDR3 DNA reads TGTGCCAGCAGCCAAGATTCCTCCCGCTGGGAGACCCAGTACTTC. The full variable domain, with the rest looked up from reference TRBV14 and TRBJ2-5, is EAGVTQFPSHSVIEKGQTVTLRCDPISGHDNLYWYRRVMGKEIKFLLHFVKESKQDESGMPNNRFLAERTGGTYSTLKVQPAELEDSGVYFCASSQDSSRWETQYFGPGTRLLVL.

The gene calls are TRBV5-1 and TRBJ1-4; no clear D gene. Trimming shortened V by 0 bases and J by 3 bases, and 9 bases separated the two germline ends. This CDR3 region has 15 residues. The V gene's germline CDR1 is SGHRS and CDR2 YFSETQ. DNA of the CDR3: TGCGCCAGCAGCTTGGGAGGTAGCCCTAATGAAAAACTGTTTTTT. Translation: CASSLGGSPNEKLFF.

The DNA for the CDR3 is TGTGCCAGCAGCAACGCCCTAGCGGGGGGTGCCGAGCAGTACTTC. It codes for CASSNALAGGAEQYF. The V and J genes are TRBV6-6 and TRBJ2-7, with 11 bases lining up with TRBD2. The trim removed 6 bases at V and 6 bases at J, leaving 10 bases unmatched. Germline assignment: CDR1 MNHNY and CDR2 SVGAGI (reference sequence). The CDR3 length is 15 residues.

V gene TRBV2 combines with J gene TRBJ1-2; D is unresolved. This CDR3 has 14 residues. Trimming pared 6 bases from V and 2 bases from J, leaving 13 bases between. Per germline, CDR1 SNHLY and CDR2 FYNNEI. CDR3 bases: TGTGCCAGCAGCAATCCGGACTTCAACTATGGCTACACCTTC. Translation gives CASSNPDFNYGYTF.

In its sample, this clone was seen a few times. This chain uses TRBV5-1 with TRBJ2-2; D not resolved. The CDR3 totals 15 residues. V lost 0 bases to trimming and J lost 2 bases, with 8 bases between them. Germline loops: CDR1 SGHRS, CDR2 YFSETQ. CDR3 sequence: CASSLATKNTGELFF. In DNA form, the CDR3 reads TGCGCCAGCAGCTTGGCGACAAAAAACACCGGGGAGCTGTTTTTT.

The chain links TRBV9 to TRBJ1-1, with TRBD1 identical over 8 bases. CDR1 and CDR2 (germline): SGDLS, YYNGEE. This CDR3 is 15 amino acids long. V shed 4 bases and J 4 bases; nucleotides not matched to a gene: 9. CDR3 DNA sequence: TGTGCCAGCAGCTCGGACAGGGTAAGGGGCACTGAAGCTTTCTTT. Encoded protein: CASSSDRVRGTEAFF.

V is TRBV11-3 and J is TRBJ2-5; D possibly matches TRBD1 or TRBD2 (6 bases each). The J call may be wrong; the DNA end is better matched by TRBJ2-7. From germline, CDR1 is SGHNT and CDR2 YENEEA. The CDR3 loop spans 15 amino acids. The CDR3 DNA sequence: TGTGCCAGCAGCCTCAAAACAGGGACTCCCTACGAGCAGTACTTC. Its translation: CASSLKTGTPYEQYF.

This sequence joins TRBV10-3 and TRBJ1-2; D unclear. This CDR3 is built from 16 residues. CDR1 and CDR2 from the germline V gene are ENHRY and SYGVKD. V was cut by 2 bases and J by 5 bases, with 18 bases left in between. As DNA, the CDR3 is TGTGCCATCAGTGAGCCTGGAGTATCTGGCTCGTATGGCTACACCTTC. It is translated as CAISEPGVSGSYGYTF.

J is TRBJ2-5 and V is TRBV9; unclear D gene. V dropped 3 bases and J dropped 5 bases, with 11 bases sitting between them. The CDR3 consists of 13 residues. Germline V gives CDR1 SGDLS, CDR2 YYNGEE. The CDR3 region has the DNA TGTGCCAGCAGCGCGATGGACGTCGAGACCCAGTACTTC. It encodes CASSAMDVETQYF.